Presented here are 3 T cell receptor beta chains from one specimen sequenced in a study of CD8 T cells in ankylosing spondylitis. TCRdb reprocessed the 5' RACE reads with MiXCR, giving one entry per CDR3 protein. The sample shows under 150,000 distinct CDR3 sequences, approximately 10% of them seen only once. The sequenced material came from blood, either unsorted or a sorted T cell fraction (not recorded which). These TCRs come from a female donor with ankylosing spondylitis or in good health (not recorded which).

For this clonotype: It may be a read error: a sequence one base away is much more abundant. The rearrangement links TRBV6-5 to TRBJ1-2; D unresolved. Germline CDR1 MNHEY, CDR2 SVGAGI. The CDR3 is 15 amino acids. CDR3: CASSSSLGSGYGYPF. CDR3 coding DNA: TGTGCCAGCAGTTCCTCCCTGGGTTCGGGCTATGGCTACCCCTTC.

Many counts were recorded for this clonotype. This sequence joins TRBV5-1 and TRBJ2-3, with TRBD1 matching 9 bases. Germline CDR1 and CDR2: SGHRS and YFSETQ. The CDR3 consists of 17 residues. V gave up 4 bases and J gave up 2 bases; unmatched junction bases: 11. The CDR3 reads CASSPPRTGALTDTQYF. In DNA, the CDR3 is TGCGCCAGCAGCCCCCCGAGGACAGGGGCCCTCACAGATACGCAGTATTTT.

This clonotype was recorded at least ten times. This rearrangement joins TRBV2 to TRBJ2-2, with 9 bases identical to TRBD2. The CDR3 sequence is 13 residues long. Germline CDR1 and CDR2: SNHLY and FYNNEI. J lost 11 bases, V lost 8 bases, and 9 bases had no gene match. The CDR3 DNA follows: TGTGCCAGCGGTAGCGGGAGAGCGTTCGAGCTGTTTTTT. It translates to CASGSGRAFELFF.